One and the same sample provided the 23 T cell receptor beta chains below, sequenced in a study of vaccination effects on CD4 cells after COVID-19. Peptide-pool stimulation followed by sequencing identified expanded antigen-specific CD4+ clonotypes in the ViraFEST assay. Investigators separated out CD4+ T cells once approximately 10 days of culture had passed. Either the mRNA-1273 or the BNT162b2 vaccine was given to participants as two doses. The antigens these receptors bind are not known. The data were produced by immunoSEQ multiplex PCR, yet TCRdb's version contains in-frame clones alone and is incomplete. The sample records about 24,000 clones, 81% being singletons. Sequenced material: CD4+ T cells from PBMCs cultured with SARS-CoV-2 spike peptides, taken after COVID-19 vaccination. Every receptor here comes from a human donor who received a COVID-19 vaccine. Some clones in this sample may be carry-over from other donors' samples.

The rearrangement joins TRBV7-8 to TRBJ1-2; 7 bases line up with TRBD1. Unmatched junction bases numbered 13, after V lost 0 bases and J lost 6 bases. The germline V gene has CDR1 SGHVS and CDR2 FQNEAQ. CDR3 size: 17 residues. CDR3 in DNA: TGTGCCAGCAGCTTAGCTGTAACAGGGCCAGGGGGGAATGGCTACACCTTC. Its protein product is CASSLAVTGPGGNGYTF.

This rearrangement joins TRBV6-2 or TRBV6-3 to TRBJ2-7, with TRBD1 matching 9 bases. Germline loops: CDR1 MNHEY, CDR2 SVGEGT. Losses at the gene ends were 5 bases for V and 5 bases for J; bases not matched to a gene: 10. The CDR3 spans 15 residues. CDR3 DNA sequence: TGTGCCAGCAGTCCGGGACAGGGACACTCGGACGAGCAGTACGTC. Amino acid sequence: CASSPGQGHSDEQYV.

In its sample, this clone was seen a few times. This chain uses TRBV10-1 with TRBJ1-5; no reliable D call. V lost 10 bases to trimming and J lost 6 bases, with 13 bases between them. The CDR3 extends over 12 amino acids. Germline V gene lookup returns CDR1 WNHNN and CDR2 SYGVQD (reference sequence). CDR3 amino acids: CATPGIGQPQHF. The CDR3 DNA follows: TGCGCCACCCCGGGCATCGGTCAGCCCCAGCATTTT.

V usage is TRBV5-4 and J usage is TRBJ2-2, with TRBD1 matching 8 bases. The trim removed 1 base at V and 7 bases at J, leaving 6 bases unmatched. CDR3 length equals 15 residues. Germline V lookup: CDR1 SGHNT, CDR2 YYREEE (reference sequence). The CDR3 region has the DNA TGTGCCAGCAGCTTGTGGCAGGGGGCGGACGGGGAGCTGTTTTTT. Translation gives CASSLWQGADGELFF.

As for this clone: This sample includes further DNA sequences coding for the same CDR3. The chain is built from TRBV28 and TRBJ1-1, with no clear D. The CDR3 spans 14 residues. Germline V gives CDR1 MDHEN, CDR2 SYDVKM. Deletions cut 5 bases from V and 1 base from J, with 11 bases between. CDR3 coding DNA: TGTGCCAGCAGTCTCCCGGGTGGGAACACTGAAGCTTTCTTT. Protein product: CASSLPGGNTEAFF.

The CDR3 nucleotides are TGCGCCAGCAGCCTCGGCCCCAAGGATACGCAGTATTTT. Encoded protein: CASSLGPKDTQYF. The chain couples TRBV5-1 to TRBJ2-3; D unclear. This CDR3 has 13 residues. Per germline, CDR1 SGHRS and CDR2 YFSETQ. Trimming pared 4 bases from V and 6 bases from J, leaving 12 bases between.

V is TRBV27 and J is TRBJ1-5; weak D call: TRBD1 (6 bases). V lost 2 bases and J lost 4, with 15 bases in between. From germline, CDR1 is MNHEY and CDR2 SMNVEV (reference sequence). The CDR3 extends over 16 amino acids. The chain's CDR3 is CASSLVGSGVNQPQHF. As DNA, the CDR3 is TGTGCCAGCAGTTTAGTGGGATCAGGGGTGAATCAGCCCCAGCATTTT.

The V and J genes are TRBV21-1 and TRBJ2-3; the table gives TRBD2 as D, unverified against the DNA. TRBV21-1 is given as a pseudogene. This CDR3 has 21 amino acids. The CDR3 reads CASSKPQLTGTSGDCTDTQYF. The CDR3 DNA is TGTGCCAGCAGCAAACCCCAATTAACCGGGACTAGCGGAGACTGCACAGATACGCAGTATTTT.

This clone is labeled as medium-sized. Other DNA sequences in this specimen translate into the identical CDR3. V usage is TRBV5-1 and J usage is TRBJ2-6; no reliable D call. The germline V gene encodes CDR1 SGHRS and CDR2 YFSETQ. Trimming stripped 2 bases from V and 0 bases from J, with 3 bases between. CDR3 length: 14 residues. The CDR3 DNA is TGCGCCAGCAGCTTATACTCTGGGGCCAACGTCCTGACTTTC. Its translation is CASSLYSGANVLTF. The variable domain in full, with the rest retrieved from reference TRBV5-1 and TRBJ2-6, is KAGVTQTPRYLIKTRGQQVTLSCSPISGHRSVSWYQQTPGQGLQFLFEYFSETQRNKGNFPGRFSGRQFSNSRSEMNVSTLELGDSALYLCASSLYSGANVLTFGAGSRLTVL.

This clone has just one count. The genes are TRBV30 and TRBJ2-5, with D unclear. The V end lost 0 bases, the J end lost 7 bases, and 12 bases lay between the germline ends. Looked up from germline, CDR1 is GTSNPN and CDR2 is SVGIG (reference sequence). CDR3 length: 13 amino acids. The CDR3 coding sequence is TGTGCCTGGAGTGTTTTAGGGTCGGGGACCCAGTACTTC. Its protein product is CAWSVLGSGTQYF.

The rearrangement uses TRBV5-8 and TRBJ1-4; 9 nucleotides agree with TRBD1. The germline CDR1 and CDR2 sequences are SGHTS and YDEGEE. V was pared by 4 bases and J by 0 bases, with 4 bases of the junction left unmatched. This CDR3 contains 16 residues. The CDR3: CASSRTGVATNEKLFF. The CDR3 nucleotides are TGTGCCAGCAGCCGGACAGGGGTTGCAACTAATGAAAAACTGTTTTTT.

The gene calls are TRBV2 and TRBJ2-3; 8 bases are a match to TRBD2. V lost 6 bases, J lost 0 bases, and 5 bases stayed unmatched. CDR1 is SNHLY, CDR2 FYNNEI, per germline. The CDR3 runs to 15 residues. Written as DNA, the CDR3 is TGTGCCAGCAGGGAGCGGGGGCATAGCACAGATACGCAGTATTTT. Residues: CASRERGHSTDTQYF. Using reference TRBV2 and TRBJ2-3 for the parts outside the CDR3, the full variable domain is EPEVTQTPSHQVTQMGQEVILRCVPISNHLYFYWYRQILGQKVEFLVSFYNNEISEKSEIFDDQFSVERPDGSNFTLKIRSTKLEDSAMYFCASRERGHSTDTQYFGPGTRLTVL.

The V call is TRBV5-4, the J call TRBJ2-7, with D possibly called TRBD1 or TRBD2 (6 bases each). CDR1 is SGHNT, CDR2 YYREEE, per germline (reference sequence). CDR3 size: 15 residues. V lost 3 bases and J lost 0, with 13 bases in between. The chain's CDR3 is CASSSWGAPSYEQYV. The DNA of the CDR3 is TGTGCCAGCAGCTCGTGGGGGGCCCCCTCCTACGAGCAGTACGTC.

The CDR3 is CASRAGTGREKLFF. The CDR3 bases are TGCGCCAGCAGAGCCGGGACAGGGAGGGAAAAACTGTTTTTT. The chain uses TRBV4-1 and TRBJ1-4, with 9 bases matching TRBD1. The CDR3 totals 14 residues. V lost 6 bases and J lost 8; bases outside the gene matches: 7. In germline, CDR1 is MGHRA, CDR2 YSYEKL.

This clone was detected only once. The V call is TRBV7-2, the J call TRBJ2-5; 7 bases are a match to TRBD2. The CDR3 has 15 amino acids. Unmatched junction bases numbered 8, after V lost 4 bases and J lost 3 bases. The germline gives CDR1 SGHTA, CDR2 FQGNSA. DNA of the CDR3: TGTGCCAGCAGCTCCCGGTGGGGGGGAGAAGAGACCCAGTACTTC. It translates to CASSSRWGGEETQYF.

This chain connects TRBV6-1 to TRBJ1-2, with D possibly being TRBD1 (5 bases). From germline, CDR1 is MNHNS and CDR2 SASEGT. Trimming took off 2 bases at V and 1 base at J, with 17 bases between the two ends. The CDR3 extends over 17 amino acids. The CDR3 DNA sequence: TGTGCCAGCAGTGAATTCCCCCCTGGGGGGAATAACTATGGCTACACCTTC. Translation gives CASSEFPPGGNNYGYTF.

This chain connects TRBV24-1 to TRBJ2-2, with TRBD1 identical over 11 bases. Trimming at V came to 5 bases and at J to 8 bases, leaving 6 bases not matched to a gene. This CDR3 region has 15 residues. In germline, CDR1 is KGHDR, CDR2 SFDVKD. CDR3 region: CATSAGQGAVGELFF. In DNA, the CDR3 is TGTGCCACCAGTGCCGGACAGGGGGCGGTTGGGGAGCTGTTTTTT.

The chain employs TRBV7-2 and TRBJ1-2; D ambiguous. CDR3 length: 14 amino acids. Germline V lookup: CDR1 SGHTA, CDR2 FQGNSA. Deletions cut 2 bases from V and 7 bases from J, with 14 bases between. The CDR3 DNA is TGTGCCAGCAGCTTAAGCACAGCCCAAGGTGGCTACACCTTC. Protein product: CASSLSTAQGGYTF. Filled out from reference TRBV7-2 and TRBJ1-2, the complete variable domain reads GAGVSQSPSNKVTEKGKDVELRCDPISGHTALYWYRQSLGQGLEFLIYFQGNSAPDKSGLPSDRFSAERTGGSVSTLTIQRTQQEDSAVYLCASSLSTAQGGYTFGSGTRLTVV.

The chain links TRBV19 to TRBJ2-2; 7 bases match TRBD1. The CDR3 runs to 15 residues. After removal of 4 bases from V and 5 bases from J, the junction contained 7 bases not matched to a gene. CDR1 and CDR2 (germline): LNHDA, SQIVND (reference sequence). CDR3 nucleotide sequence: TGTGCCAGTAGTAAAAGGGGGCTCGAAACCGGGGAGCTGTTTTTT. Translated, it gives CASSKRGLETGELFF. Full variable domain (rest looked up from reference TRBV19 and TRBJ2-2): DGGITQSPKYLFRKEGQNVTLSCEQNLNHDAMYWYRQDPGQGLRLIYYSQIVNDFQKGDIAEGYSVSREKKESFPLTVTSAQKNPTAFYLCASSKRGLETGELFFGEGSRLTVL.

The chain combines TRBV5-8 with TRBJ2-7, with 8 bases aligning to TRBD2. The CDR3 is 14 residues long. The V segment lost 2 bases and the J segment 1 base; nucleotides outside the gene matches: 2. Germline CDR1 SGHTS, CDR2 YDEGEE. The CDR3 sequence: CASSLTSGSYEQYV. The DNA of the CDR3 is TGTGCCAGCAGCTTAACTAGCGGATCCTACGAGCAGTACGTC.

In nucleotides, the CDR3 is TGTGCCAGCAGAGCTCTAGCGCGCGAGACCCAGTACTTC. It encodes CASRALARETQYF. The J gene is TRBJ2-5, the V gene TRBV6-6, with D maybe TRBD2 (6 bases). Germline V CDR1 and CDR2: MNHNY, SVGAGI (reference sequence). The V end lost 6 bases, the J end lost 5 bases, and 13 bases lay between the germline ends. This CDR3 region has 13 residues.

This sequence joins TRBV24-1 and TRBJ1-1; the D gene is possibly TRBD1 (6 bases). The V and J ends lost 9 bases and 11 bases respectively, with 18 bases between them. The germline V gene has CDR1 KGHDR and CDR2 SFDVKD. The CDR3 length is 12 residues. The CDR3 region is CATLPTGQGAFF. The CDR3 DNA reads TGTGCCACCCTCCCCACTGGCCAGGGGGCTTTCTTT.

The gene calls are TRBV6-5 and TRBJ1-1; D call uncertain. Trimming shortened V by 6 bases and J by 5 bases, and 13 bases separated the two germline ends. There are 13 residues in the CDR3. Germline CDR1 and CDR2: MNHEY and SVGAGI. The CDR3 DNA follows: TGTGCCAGCAGGGACCGGGCGCGGACTGAAGCTTTCTTT. Amino acids: CASRDRARTEAFF.